This entry lists 32 T cell receptor beta chains sequenced from one sample in a study of blood T cell repertoires in COVID-19. Some clones are missing from TCRdb's copy, which holds only in-frame ones; the method was immunoSEQ multiplex PCR. The sample holds about 430,000 clones, approximately 90% seen once. Source material: PBMCs or T cells enriched from blood (not recorded which). The source is a woman younger than 45 with acute COVID-19.

The V call is TRBV11-2, the J call TRBJ1-2; 7 nucleotides align to TRBD1. CDR3 length: 16 residues. Germline-derived CDR1 and CDR2 are SGHAT and FQNNGV. V trimming: 0 bases; J trimming: 4 bases; junction bases outside the gene matches: 8. The CDR3, as DNA: TGTGCCAGCAGCTTAGATTCCCCAGGGGGAAGCTATGGCTACACCTTC. The encoded protein is CASSLDSPGGSYGYTF.

This clone has ten or more counts. The genes are TRBV3-1 (or the pseudogene TRBV3-2) and TRBJ1-2, with D maybe TRBD1 (5 bases). From germline, CDR1 is LGHDT and CDR2 YNNKEL (reference sequence). Trimming shortened V by 1 base and J by 5 bases, and 14 bases separated the two germline ends. This CDR3 is built from 15 residues. The CDR3 DNA follows: TGTGCCAGCAGCCAAGGACCGACAGACATTTATGGCTACACCTTC. This sequence encodes CASSQGPTDIYGYTF.

The V gene is TRBV18, the J gene TRBJ1-5; TRBD1 aligns across 9 bases. Germline V lookup: CDR1 KGHSH, CDR2 LQKENI. After removal of 6 bases from V and 7 bases from J, the junction contained 13 bases not matched to a gene. This CDR3 is built from 16 residues. CDR3 nucleotides: TGTGCCAGCTCCCCGCAGGGGACAGGGAGGGGGCAGCCCCAGCATTTT. Its translation is CASSPQGTGRGQPQHF.

The J gene is TRBJ2-3, the V gene TRBV20-1, with 7 bases that match TRBD2. Per germline, CDR1 DFQATT and CDR2 SNEGSKA (reference sequence). The junction had 12 bases not matched to a gene; V was cut back by 3 bases and J by 6 bases. The CDR3 spans 15 residues. In nucleotides, the CDR3 is TGCAGTGCTAGTCTAATCCTAGCGGCAAAGGATACGCAGTATTTT. Encoded protein: CSASLILAAKDTQYF.

DNA of the CDR3: TGTGCCAGCAGTGGACGACCGACAGCCTATAAAGCTTTCTTT. It yields the protein CASSGRPTAYKAFF. The chain carries TRBV6-2 or TRBV6-3 and TRBJ1-1; possible D gene TRBD1, 5 bases. This CDR3 spans 14 amino acids. The V end was cut by 5 bases, the J end by 9 bases, with 19 bases between. CDR1 MNHEY and CDR2 SVGEGT come from the germline V gene.

V is TRBV4-1 and J is TRBJ2-3; 10 bases map to TRBD2. The CDR3 consists of 17 residues. The germline gives CDR1 MGHRA, CDR2 YSYEKL. V lost 0 bases to trimming and J lost 6 bases; unmatched junction nucleotides: 9. The CDR3 here is CASSQDPLAGVRDTQYF. As DNA, the CDR3 is TGCGCCAGCAGCCAAGATCCTCTAGCGGGGGTCCGGGATACGCAGTATTTT.

In DNA form, the CDR3 reads TGTGCCAGCAGCTTGGGGGGACAGCGCTCTAACTATGGCTACACCTTC. It encodes CASSLGGQRSNYGYTF. The chain carries TRBV5-6 and TRBJ1-2; 7 nucleotides line up with TRBD1. V dropped 0 bases and J dropped 0; count of bases not matched to a gene: 5. This CDR3 contains 16 residues. The germline V gene encodes CDR1 SGHDT and CDR2 YYEEEE.

The chain is built from TRBV7-2 and TRBJ2-1; the D gene is possibly TRBD2 (5 bases). The germline V gene has CDR1 SGHTA and CDR2 FQGNSA. V lost 5 bases to trimming and J lost 5 bases, with 13 bases between them. The CDR3 extends over 14 amino acids. This CDR3 is CASSHSPGNNEQFF. The DNA for the CDR3 is TGTGCCAGCAGCCATTCTCCGGGAAACAATGAGCAGTTCTTC.

The chain is built from TRBV2 and TRBJ1-3, with 7 bases aligning to TRBD1. The germline CDR1 and CDR2 sequences are SNHLY and FYNNEI. This CDR3 has 15 amino acids. V shed 6 bases, J shed 0 bases, and the junction held 5 bases outside the gene matches. The CDR3 protein is CASSPTGNSGNTIYF. The CDR3 bases are TGTGCCAGCAGCCCGACAGGGAACTCTGGAAACACCATATATTTT.

In regard to this clone: Other DNA sequences of this sample code for an identical CDR3. In DNA, the CDR3 is TGTGCCAGCACCCATCGCGGGGGGGCGGCAGCGGGGGGCACTGAAGCTTTCTTT. This codes for CASTHRGGAAAGGTEAFF. The rearrangement uses TRBV21-1 and TRBJ1-1. TRBV21-1 is marked as a pseudogene. The length of the CDR3 is 18 residues.

The rearrangement links TRBV6-1 to TRBJ2-2; 7 nucleotides agree with TRBD2. The V segment lost 3 bases and the J segment 0 bases; nucleotides outside the gene matches: 13. Germline assignment: CDR1 MNHNS and CDR2 SASEGT. CDR3 length: 19 amino acids. The CDR3, as DNA: TGTGCCAGCAGTGAGACGGGTCCGGGGGGTCTCGCGAACACCGGGGAGCTGTTTTTT. It encodes CASSETGPGGLANTGELFF.

The CDR3 is CASSFSRGANVLTF. The CDR3 nucleotides are TGTGCCAGCAGCTTTTCTCGGGGGGCCAACGTCCTGACTTTC. The V and J genes are TRBV7-9 and TRBJ2-6; D call uncertain. Trimming cost V 3 bases and J 4 bases, with 7 bases left between them. The germline V gene has CDR1 SEHNR and CDR2 FQNEAQ (reference sequence). The CDR3 has 14 amino acids.

The J gene is TRBJ2-3, the V gene TRBV7-6, with 9 bases lining up with TRBD2. V was clipped by 5 bases and J by 4 bases; unmatched bases: 10. CDR1 and CDR2 from the germline V gene are SGHVS and FNYEAQ. The CDR3 is made up of 16 amino acids. This chain's CDR3 is CASSITERGASDTQYF. The CDR3 bases are TGTGCCAGCAGCATTACCGAGCGGGGGGCTTCAGATACGCAGTATTTT.

The genes are TRBV9 and TRBJ1-2, with TRBD1 matching 8 bases. The CDR3 has 15 amino acids. Looked up from germline, CDR1 is SGDLS and CDR2 is YYNGEE. Trimming took 4 bases from V and 8 from J; bases not matched to a gene: 13. In DNA form, the CDR3 reads TGTGCCAGCAGCCCAGATTCGGGGACAGGAGGCGGCTACACCTTC. Residues: CASSPDSGTGGGYTF.

The rearrangement links TRBV6-5 to TRBJ2-1, with a possible D match to TRBD2 (6 bases). CDR1 and CDR2 from the germline V gene are MNHEY and SVGAGI. This CDR3 contains 15 residues. The germline V and J ends were trimmed by 6 bases and 0 bases, with 12 bases remaining between them. The CDR3 region is CASSRESRSYNEQFF. The CDR3 nucleotides read TGTGCCAGCAGCCGGGAGAGCCGCTCCTACAATGAGCAGTTCTTC.

The J gene is TRBJ2-1, the V gene TRBV9; the match to TRBD2 covers 8 bases. The germline V gene has CDR1 SGDLS and CDR2 YYNGEE. The trim removed 4 bases at V and 8 bases at J, leaving 11 bases unmatched. The length of the CDR3 is 15 residues. CDR3 sequence reads: CASSTAGGPSYEQFF. CDR3 coding DNA: TGTGCCAGCAGCACCGCGGGGGGCCCCTCGTATGAGCAGTTCTTC.

This sequence joins TRBV28 and TRBJ1-4; D unresolved. This CDR3 comprises 11 residues. Germline-derived CDR1 and CDR2 are MDHEN and SYDVKM. V was pared by 3 bases and J by 16 bases, with 12 bases between. Here the CDR3 reads CASSFGDIRFF. CDR3 bases: TGTGCCAGCAGTTTCGGGGATATTCGGTTTTTT.

J is TRBJ1-1 and V is TRBV5-1; TRBD1 might be the D (5 bases). The germline V and J ends were trimmed by 3 bases and 4 bases, with 10 bases remaining between them. The germline V gene has CDR1 SGHRS and CDR2 YFSETQ. This CDR3 comprises 13 residues. CDR3 in amino acids: CASSWGVVTEAFF. The CDR3 DNA reads TGCGCCAGCAGCTGGGGGGTGGTCACTGAAGCTTTCTTT. Combining the CDR3 with reference TRBV5-1 and TRBJ1-1 gives the whole variable domain KAGVTQTPRYLIKTRGQQVTLSCSPISGHRSVSWYQQTPGQGLQFLFEYFSETQRNKGNFPGRFSGRQFSNSRSEMNVSTLELGDSALYLCASSWGVVTEAFFGQGTRLTVV.

The chain recombines TRBV18 with TRBJ2-2; no clear D. CDR3 length: 14 amino acids. V dropped 1 base and J dropped 3 bases, with 6 bases sitting between them. Germline V gene lookup returns CDR1 KGHSH and CDR2 LQKENI. The CDR3, as DNA: TGTGCCAGCTCACCACGACTGGACACCGGGGAGCTGTTTTTT. Its protein product is CASSPRLDTGELFF. Full variable domain (remainder filled in from reference TRBV18 and TRBJ2-2): NAGVMQNPRHLVRRRGQEARLRCSPMKGHSHVYWYRQLPEEGLKFMVYLQKENIIDESGMPKERFSAEFPKEGPSILRIQQVVRGDSAAYFCASSPRLDTGELFFGEGSRLTVL.

The CDR3 DNA reads as TGTGCCACCAGCAGAGACATACTGGAGCGGGGGAAACACAATGAGCAGTTCTTC. As protein: CATSRDILERGKHNEQFF. The chain joins TRBV15 to TRBJ2-1; 8 nucleotides match TRBD2. The CDR3 has 18 amino acids. In germline, CDR1 is LNHNV, CDR2 YYDKDF (reference sequence). Germline trimming cut 0 bases from V and 5 bases from J; bases unmatched to any gene: 12.

The chain has TRBV5-1 and TRBJ1-1; perhaps TRBD1 as D (6 bases). CDR3 length equals 15 residues. Trimming cost V 1 base and J 0 bases, with 10 bases left between them. The V gene's germline CDR1 is SGHRS and CDR2 YFSETQ. In DNA form, the CDR3 reads TGCGCCAGCAGCTTGTCCCCAGGGGTGAACACTGAAGCTTTCTTT. Residues: CASSLSPGVNTEAFF.

The chain links TRBV6-2 or TRBV6-3 to TRBJ2-7; 7 nucleotides match TRBD2. The trim removed 5 bases at V and 1 base at J, leaving 8 bases unmatched. Germline-derived CDR1 and CDR2 are MNHEY and SVGEGT. This CDR3 region has 15 residues. DNA for the CDR3: TGTGCCAGCAGTCCGACACGGACTAGTTCCTACGAGCAGTACTTC. Its protein is CASSPTRTSSYEQYF.

The genes are TRBV15 and TRBJ1-3; tentative D call: TRBD1 (5 bases). This CDR3 has 15 amino acids. CDR1 is LNHNV and CDR2 is YYDKDF in the germline V gene (reference sequence). V lost 4 bases, J lost 3 bases, and 13 bases lay in between. The CDR3 sequence is CATSNTGAIGNTIYF. The CDR3 nucleotides read TGTGCCACCAGCAACACAGGAGCTATTGGAAACACCATATATTTT.

The CDR3 bases are TGTGCCAGCAGCTCCGGTTATAGCGGGGGACGCTCCTACGAGCAGTACTTC. This gives the protein CASSSGYSGGRSYEQYF. V usage is TRBV7-9 and J usage is TRBJ2-7; 9 bases match TRBD2. Germline CDR1 SEHNR, CDR2 FQNEAQ (reference sequence). The CDR3 length is 17 residues. Trimming removed 4 bases from V and 0 bases from J; junction bases left unmatched: 10.

This clone was counted a single time. The chain carries TRBV29-1 and TRBJ2-1; the match to TRBD1 covers 10 bases. Germline V gene sequence: CDR1 SQVTM, CDR2 ANQGSEA. V gave up 5 bases and J gave up 7 bases; unmatched junction bases: 11. The CDR3 runs 15 residues. The CDR3 DNA follows: TGCAGCGTTTCCGGGACAGGGGTGGGCAGGAATGAGCAGTTCTTC. It codes for CSVSGTGVGRNEQFF.

This chain joins TRBV5-1 and TRBJ2-2; D perhaps matches TRBD2 (6 bases). The germline V gene has CDR1 SGHRS and CDR2 YFSETQ. The CDR3 loop spans 15 amino acids. V gave up 1 base and J gave up 4 bases, with 11 bases separating them. The chain's CDR3 is CASSLTLGGTGELFF. The CDR3 DNA is TGCGCCAGCAGCTTGACCCTCGGGGGCACCGGGGAGCTGTTTTTT.

The chain is built from TRBV5-1 and TRBJ2-5; no firm D call. This CDR3 is built from 11 residues. Germline V CDR1 and CDR2: SGHRS, YFSETQ. V was cut by 6 bases and J by 5 bases, with 8 bases left in between. The DNA of the CDR3 is TGCGCCAGCACCGATCGGGAGACCCAGTACTTC. Amino acid sequence: CASTDRETQYF.

The chain combines TRBV6-6 with TRBJ1-1, with 10 bases that match TRBD1. The germline V gene has CDR1 MNHNY and CDR2 SVGAGI (reference sequence). The junction had 15 bases not matched to a gene; V was cut back by 5 bases and J by 6 bases. There are 17 residues in the CDR3. CDR3 bases: TGTGCCAGCAGTCCATACCCCTGGGGGACAGGGGTCCCTGAAGCTTTCTTT. Amino acids: CASSPYPWGTGVPEAFF.

In its sample, this clone was seen once. The V call is TRBV12-5, the J call TRBJ1-3; 7 nucleotides line up with TRBD1. V lost 6 bases to trimming and J lost 3 bases; unmatched junction nucleotides: 14. The CDR3 covers 17 residues. Germline V CDR1 and CDR2: LGHNT, FRNRAP. CDR3: CASGFSTGGTVGNTIYF. In DNA form, the CDR3 reads TGTGCTAGTGGGTTCTCGACCGGAGGGACAGTTGGAAACACCATATATTTT.

This clone was detected only a few times. The chain combines TRBV4-1 with TRBJ1-1; D may be TRBD1 (5 bases). This CDR3 is 14 amino acids long. Trimming stripped 0 bases from V and 11 bases from J, with 16 bases between. Germline V gene data show CDR1 as MGHRA and CDR2 as YSYEKL. The CDR3 sequence: CASSQDLYRGAAFF. In DNA, the CDR3 is TGCGCCAGCAGCCAAGATTTGTATAGGGGCGCGGCTTTCTTT.

The chain combines TRBV7-2 with TRBJ2-1; TRBD2 is a possible D gene (5 bases). The CDR3 consists of 13 residues. Germline V lookup: CDR1 SGHTA, CDR2 FQGNSA. Deletions cut 5 bases from V and 6 bases from J, with 11 bases between. CDR3 sequence reads: CASSEGGSNEQFF. The CDR3 DNA sequence: TGTGCCAGCAGCGAGGGTGGGTCCAATGAGCAGTTCTTC.

The V gene is TRBV6-5, the J gene TRBJ1-5, with a possible D match to TRBD1 (5 bases). The CDR3 consists of 13 residues. Germline V lookup: CDR1 MNHEY, CDR2 SVGAGI. V was pared by 5 bases and J by 7 bases, with 12 bases between. CDR3 residues: CASSKSQAQPQHF. As DNA, the CDR3 is TGTGCCAGCAGTAAGTCACAGGCGCAGCCCCAGCATTTT.